Sequencing of this TCR beta chain was carried out in a study of blood T cell repertoires in COVID-19. Across the whole study: Acute and convalescent COVID-19 samples came from the United States, Italy and Spain. Sample material is recorded as cDNA or gDNA derived from T cells, B-cell-depleted T cells, or PBMCs.

This CDR3 region has 16 residues. The V end was cut by 3 bases, the J end by 3 bases, with 14 bases between. Germline-derived CDR1 and CDR2 are SGHTA and FQGNSA. Using immunoSEQ multiplex PCR, the repertoire was profiled, and TCRdb retains in-frame clones only, with some absent. This sample yields nearly 250,000 clones, of which approximately 82% are seen a single time; 1.5% to 2% belongs to the top ten. Sequencing input: peripheral blood. The chain uses TRBV7-2 and TRBJ2-2; a possible D gene is TRBD2 (5 bases). The sequence derives from a woman of 80 years or more with acute or convalescent COVID-19. The CDR3 loop is CASSFSGVGYTGELFF. CDR3 DNA sequence: TGTGCCAGCAGCTTCTCCGGGGTGGGATACACCGGGGAGCTGTTTTTT.